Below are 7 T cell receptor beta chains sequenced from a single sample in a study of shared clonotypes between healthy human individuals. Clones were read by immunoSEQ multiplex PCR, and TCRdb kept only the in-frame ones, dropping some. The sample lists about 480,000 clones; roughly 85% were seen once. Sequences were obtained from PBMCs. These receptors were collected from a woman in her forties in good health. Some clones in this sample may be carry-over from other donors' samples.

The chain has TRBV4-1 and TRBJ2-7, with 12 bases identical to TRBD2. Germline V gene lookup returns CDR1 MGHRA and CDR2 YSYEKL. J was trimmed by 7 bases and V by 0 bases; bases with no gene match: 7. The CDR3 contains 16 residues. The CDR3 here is CASSQDEGLAGSEQYF. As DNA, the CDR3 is TGCGCCAGCAGCCAAGATGAAGGACTAGCGGGGTCGGAGCAGTACTTC.

As DNA, the CDR3 is TGTGCCACCAGCAGAGATATTAGCGGGGGTACCTACGAGCAGTACTTC. It translates to CATSRDISGGTYEQYF. The chain combines TRBV15 with TRBJ2-7, with 9 bases that match TRBD2. The J segment lost 2 bases and the V segment lost 0 bases, leaving 5 bases of the junction unmatched. The CDR3 is 16 residues long. Germline CDR1 LNHNV, CDR2 YYDKDF (reference sequence).

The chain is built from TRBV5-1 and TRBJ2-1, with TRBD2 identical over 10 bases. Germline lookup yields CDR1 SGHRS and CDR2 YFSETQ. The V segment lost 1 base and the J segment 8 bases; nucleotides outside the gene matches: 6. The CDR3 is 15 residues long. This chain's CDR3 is CASSLRLAGVYEQFF. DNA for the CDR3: TGCGCCAGCAGCTTGCGGCTAGCGGGAGTTTATGAGCAGTTCTTC.

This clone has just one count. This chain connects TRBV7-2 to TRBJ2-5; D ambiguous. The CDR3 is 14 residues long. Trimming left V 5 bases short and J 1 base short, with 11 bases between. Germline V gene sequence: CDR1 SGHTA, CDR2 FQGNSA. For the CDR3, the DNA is TGTGCCAGCAGCCATCCGGCCAGCCAAGAGACCCAGTACTTC. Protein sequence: CASSHPASQETQYF.

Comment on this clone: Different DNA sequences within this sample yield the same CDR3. CDR3 region: CASSIAGYSNQPQHF. The DNA of the CDR3 is TGTGCCAGTAGTATAGCAGGGTATAGCAATCAGCCCCAGCATTTT. V usage is TRBV19 and J usage is TRBJ1-5, with a tentative D call TRBD1 (5 bases). Looked up from germline, CDR1 is LNHDA and CDR2 is SQIVND (reference sequence). The CDR3 is made up of 15 amino acids. V shed 1 base and J shed 0 bases, with 7 bases lying between them.

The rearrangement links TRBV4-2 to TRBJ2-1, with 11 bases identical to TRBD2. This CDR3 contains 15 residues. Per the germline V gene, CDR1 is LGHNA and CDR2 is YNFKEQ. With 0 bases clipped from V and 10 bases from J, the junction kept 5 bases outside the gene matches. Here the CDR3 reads CASSQDPSGRLEQFF. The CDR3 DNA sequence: TGTGCCAGCAGCCAAGATCCTAGCGGGAGGCTCGAGCAGTTCTTC.

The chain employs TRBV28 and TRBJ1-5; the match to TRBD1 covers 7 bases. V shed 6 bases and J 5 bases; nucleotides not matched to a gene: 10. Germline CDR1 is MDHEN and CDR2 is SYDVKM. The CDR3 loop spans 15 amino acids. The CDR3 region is CASRGGQANYQPQHF. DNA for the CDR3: TGTGCCAGCAGGGGTGGACAGGCGAACTATCAGCCCCAGCATTTT.